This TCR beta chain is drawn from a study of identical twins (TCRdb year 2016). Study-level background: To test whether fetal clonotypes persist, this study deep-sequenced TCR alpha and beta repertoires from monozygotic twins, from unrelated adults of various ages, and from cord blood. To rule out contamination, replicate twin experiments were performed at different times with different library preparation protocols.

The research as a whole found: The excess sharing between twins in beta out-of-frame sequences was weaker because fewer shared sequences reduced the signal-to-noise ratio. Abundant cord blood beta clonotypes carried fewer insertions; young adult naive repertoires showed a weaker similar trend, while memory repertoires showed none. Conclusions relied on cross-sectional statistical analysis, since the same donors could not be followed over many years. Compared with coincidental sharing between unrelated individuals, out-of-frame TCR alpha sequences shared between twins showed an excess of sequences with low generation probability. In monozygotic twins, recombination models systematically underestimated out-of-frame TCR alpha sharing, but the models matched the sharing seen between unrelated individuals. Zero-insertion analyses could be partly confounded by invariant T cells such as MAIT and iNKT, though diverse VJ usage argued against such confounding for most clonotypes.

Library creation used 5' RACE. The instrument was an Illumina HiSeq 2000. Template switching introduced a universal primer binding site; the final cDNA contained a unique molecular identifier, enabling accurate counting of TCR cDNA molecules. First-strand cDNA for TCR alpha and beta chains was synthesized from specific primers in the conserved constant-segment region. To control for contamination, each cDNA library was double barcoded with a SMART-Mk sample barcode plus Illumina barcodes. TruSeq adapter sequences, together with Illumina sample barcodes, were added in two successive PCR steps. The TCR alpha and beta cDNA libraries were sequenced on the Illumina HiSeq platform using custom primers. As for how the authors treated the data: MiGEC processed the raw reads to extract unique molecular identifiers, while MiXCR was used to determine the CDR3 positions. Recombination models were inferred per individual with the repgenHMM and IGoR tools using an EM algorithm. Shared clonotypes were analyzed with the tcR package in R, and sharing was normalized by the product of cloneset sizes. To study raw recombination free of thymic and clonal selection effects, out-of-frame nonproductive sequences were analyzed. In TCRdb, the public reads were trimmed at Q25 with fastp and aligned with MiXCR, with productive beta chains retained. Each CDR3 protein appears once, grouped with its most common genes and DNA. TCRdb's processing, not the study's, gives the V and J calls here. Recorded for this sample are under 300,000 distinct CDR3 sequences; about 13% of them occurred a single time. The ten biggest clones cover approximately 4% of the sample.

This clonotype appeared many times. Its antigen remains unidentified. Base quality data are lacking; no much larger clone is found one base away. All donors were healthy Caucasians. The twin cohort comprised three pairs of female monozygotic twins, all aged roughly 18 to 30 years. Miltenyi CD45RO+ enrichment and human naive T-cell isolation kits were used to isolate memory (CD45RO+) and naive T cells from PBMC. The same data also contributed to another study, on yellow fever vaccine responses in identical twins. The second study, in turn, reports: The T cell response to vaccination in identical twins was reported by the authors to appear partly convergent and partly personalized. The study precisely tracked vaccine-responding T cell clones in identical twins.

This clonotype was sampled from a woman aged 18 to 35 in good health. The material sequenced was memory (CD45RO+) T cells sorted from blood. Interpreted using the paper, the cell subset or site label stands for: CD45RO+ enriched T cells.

The nucleotide sequence reads as follows: TGTGCCAGCAGTTTTAATTACCGTCAGCCCCAGCATTTT. This sequence encodes CASSFNYRQPQHF. The chain is made from TRBV12-3 or TRBV12-4 and TRBJ1-5; the D gene is not confidently resolved. Counted from cysteine to phenylalanine, this CDR3 has 13 amino acids. Here the CDR3 DNA is all that survives: 39 bases in frame from base 1. Between the V and J ends, shortened by 3 bases and 6 bases respectively, the junction contains 9 bases.